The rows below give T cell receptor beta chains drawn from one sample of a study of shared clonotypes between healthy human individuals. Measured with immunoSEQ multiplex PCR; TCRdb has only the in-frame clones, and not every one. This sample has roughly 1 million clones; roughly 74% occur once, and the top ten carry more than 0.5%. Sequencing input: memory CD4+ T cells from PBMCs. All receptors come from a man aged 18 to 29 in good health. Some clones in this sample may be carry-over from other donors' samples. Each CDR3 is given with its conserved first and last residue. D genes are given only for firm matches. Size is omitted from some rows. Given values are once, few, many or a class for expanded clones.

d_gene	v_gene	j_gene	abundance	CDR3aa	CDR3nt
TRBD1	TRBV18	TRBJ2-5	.	CASSALRQGVETQYF	TGTGCCAGCTCAGCCTTGAGGCAGGGGGTGGAGACCCAGTACTTC
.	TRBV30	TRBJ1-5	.	CAWSVGLSGQPQHF	TGTGCCTGGAGTGTAGGGCTCAGCGGTCAGCCCCAGCATTTT
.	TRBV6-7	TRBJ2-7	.	CASSYPPTQAYEQYF	TGTGCCAGCAGTTACCCACCGACACAGGCCTACGAGCAGTACTTC
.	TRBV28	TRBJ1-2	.	CASSSPWGGIDGYTF	TGTGCCAGCAGTTCCCCCTGGGGGGGGATCGATGGCTACACCTTC
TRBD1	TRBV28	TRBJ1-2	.	CASSPGQNVYGYTF	TGTGCCAGCAGTCCGGGACAGAATGTCTATGGCTACACCTTC
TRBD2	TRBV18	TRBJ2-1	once	CASSPLGRGLAAEQFF	TGTGCCAGCTCACCACTCGGTCGAGGACTAGCGGCTGAGCAGTTCTTC
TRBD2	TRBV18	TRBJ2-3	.	CASSGAGGDTQYF	TGTGCCAGCTCAGGAGCGGGAGGAGATACGCAGTATTTT
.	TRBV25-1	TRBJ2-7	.	CASSLGTLYEQYF	TGTGCCAGCAGTCTGGGGACTCTATACGAGCAGTACTTC
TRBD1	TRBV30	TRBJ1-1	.	CAWSGGQGRFETEAFF	TGTGCCTGGAGTGGCGGACAGGGAAGATTCGAGACTGAAGCTTTCTTT
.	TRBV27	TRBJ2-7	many	CASSPGGTAPYEQYF	TGTGCCAGCAGCCCAGGGGGGACTGCCCCCTACGAGCAGTACTTC
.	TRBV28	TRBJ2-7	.	CASSLARLASGKEQYF	TGTGCCAGCAGTTTGGCCAGGCTAGCGAGCGGAAAAGAGCAGTACTTC
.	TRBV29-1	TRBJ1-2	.	CSVEKFGVGYTF	TGCAGCGTTGAGAAGTTTGGGGTCGGCTACACCTTC
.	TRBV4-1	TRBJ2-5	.	CASSQPSLGLQETQYF	TGCGCCAGCAGCCAACCGTCTTTGGGACTCCAAGAGACCCAGTACTTC
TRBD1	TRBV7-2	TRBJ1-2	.	CASSRGTGVVYGYTF	TGTGCCAGCAGCCGTGGGACAGGGGTAGTCTATGGCTACACCTTC
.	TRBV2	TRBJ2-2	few	CASIDGGESTGELFF	TGTGCCAGCATTGATGGTGGGGAATCCACCGGGGAGCTGTTTTTT
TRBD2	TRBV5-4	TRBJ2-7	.	CASSLYLAAYEQYF	TGTGCCAGCAGCTTGTATCTAGCGGCCTACGAGCAGTACTTC
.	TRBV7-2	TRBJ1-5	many	CASSLGVREAQPQHF	TGTGCCAGCAGCTTAGGTGTACGGGAGGCTCAGCCCCAGCATTTT
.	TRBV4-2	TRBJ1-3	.	CASSQDQGRGNTIYF	TGTGCCAGCAGCCAAGATCAGGGACGAGGAAACACCATATATTTT
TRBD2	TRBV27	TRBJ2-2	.	CASSLSGGRASYTGELFF	TGTGCCAGCAGTTTGTCGGGCGGGAGGGCCTCGTACACCGGGGAGCTGTTTTTT
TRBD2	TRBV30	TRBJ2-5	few	CAWSFETSVWETQYF	TGTGCCTGGAGTTTTGAGACTAGCGTTTGGGAGACCCAGTACTTC
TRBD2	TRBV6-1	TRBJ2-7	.	CASSERVAGTGEQYF	TGTGCCAGCAGTGAAAGGGTAGCGGGGACCGGCGAGCAGTACTTC
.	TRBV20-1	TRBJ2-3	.	CSAAQSTQYF	TGCAGTGCAGCTCAGAGTACGCAGTATTTT
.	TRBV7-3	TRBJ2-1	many	CASSSSGPAYNEQFF	TGTGCCAGCAGCTCCAGCGGGCCCGCCTACAATGAGCAGTTCTTC
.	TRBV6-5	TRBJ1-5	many	CASQTGGQPQHF	TGTGCCAGCCAAACCGGGGGTCAGCCCCAGCATTTT
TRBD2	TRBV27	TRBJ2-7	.	CASTGLAGGGYEQYF	TGTGCCAGCACGGGACTAGCGGGAGGGGGGTACGAGCAGTACTTC
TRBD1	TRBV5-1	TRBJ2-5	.	CASSLGQGEETQYF	TGCGCCAGCAGCCTGGGACAGGGAGAAGAGACCCAGTACTTC
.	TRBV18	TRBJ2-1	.	CASSPAGYNEQFF	TGTGCCAGCTCACCGGCAGGGTACAATGAGCAGTTCTTC
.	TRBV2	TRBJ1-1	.	CASSEGGAQNTEAFF	TGTGCCAGCAGTGAGGGGGGAGCCCAAAACACTGAAGCTTTCTTT
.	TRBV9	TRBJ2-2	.	CASSVDWNTGELFF	TGTGCCAGCAGCGTAGATTGGAACACCGGGGAGCTGTTTTTT
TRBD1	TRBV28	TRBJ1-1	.	CASASTGLNTEAFF	TGTGCCAGCGCCTCGACAGGGTTGAACACTGAAGCTTTCTTT
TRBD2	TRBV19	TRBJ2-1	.	CASSILAGRYNEQFF	TGTGCCAGTAGTATTCTAGCGGGAAGATACAATGAGCAGTTCTTC
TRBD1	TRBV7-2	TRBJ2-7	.	CASSISSGTGTYEQYF	TGTGCCAGCAGCATAAGCTCCGGGACAGGCACCTACGAGCAGTACTTC
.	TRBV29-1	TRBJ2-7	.	CSVGESHGALYLDEQYF	TGCAGCGTTGGCGAATCCCACGGGGCACTCTACCTGGACGAGCAGTACTTC
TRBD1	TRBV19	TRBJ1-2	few	CASRPPAGQGTYGYTF	TGTGCCAGTAGGCCACCGGCGGGACAGGGGACCTATGGCTACACCTTC
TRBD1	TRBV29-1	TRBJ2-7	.	CSVQTGDEQYF	TGCAGCGTGCAAACAGGGGACGAGCAGTACTTC
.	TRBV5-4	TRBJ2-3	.	CASSQGLESTDTQYF	TGTGCCAGCAGCCAGGGGCTTGAAAGCACAGATACGCAGTATTTT